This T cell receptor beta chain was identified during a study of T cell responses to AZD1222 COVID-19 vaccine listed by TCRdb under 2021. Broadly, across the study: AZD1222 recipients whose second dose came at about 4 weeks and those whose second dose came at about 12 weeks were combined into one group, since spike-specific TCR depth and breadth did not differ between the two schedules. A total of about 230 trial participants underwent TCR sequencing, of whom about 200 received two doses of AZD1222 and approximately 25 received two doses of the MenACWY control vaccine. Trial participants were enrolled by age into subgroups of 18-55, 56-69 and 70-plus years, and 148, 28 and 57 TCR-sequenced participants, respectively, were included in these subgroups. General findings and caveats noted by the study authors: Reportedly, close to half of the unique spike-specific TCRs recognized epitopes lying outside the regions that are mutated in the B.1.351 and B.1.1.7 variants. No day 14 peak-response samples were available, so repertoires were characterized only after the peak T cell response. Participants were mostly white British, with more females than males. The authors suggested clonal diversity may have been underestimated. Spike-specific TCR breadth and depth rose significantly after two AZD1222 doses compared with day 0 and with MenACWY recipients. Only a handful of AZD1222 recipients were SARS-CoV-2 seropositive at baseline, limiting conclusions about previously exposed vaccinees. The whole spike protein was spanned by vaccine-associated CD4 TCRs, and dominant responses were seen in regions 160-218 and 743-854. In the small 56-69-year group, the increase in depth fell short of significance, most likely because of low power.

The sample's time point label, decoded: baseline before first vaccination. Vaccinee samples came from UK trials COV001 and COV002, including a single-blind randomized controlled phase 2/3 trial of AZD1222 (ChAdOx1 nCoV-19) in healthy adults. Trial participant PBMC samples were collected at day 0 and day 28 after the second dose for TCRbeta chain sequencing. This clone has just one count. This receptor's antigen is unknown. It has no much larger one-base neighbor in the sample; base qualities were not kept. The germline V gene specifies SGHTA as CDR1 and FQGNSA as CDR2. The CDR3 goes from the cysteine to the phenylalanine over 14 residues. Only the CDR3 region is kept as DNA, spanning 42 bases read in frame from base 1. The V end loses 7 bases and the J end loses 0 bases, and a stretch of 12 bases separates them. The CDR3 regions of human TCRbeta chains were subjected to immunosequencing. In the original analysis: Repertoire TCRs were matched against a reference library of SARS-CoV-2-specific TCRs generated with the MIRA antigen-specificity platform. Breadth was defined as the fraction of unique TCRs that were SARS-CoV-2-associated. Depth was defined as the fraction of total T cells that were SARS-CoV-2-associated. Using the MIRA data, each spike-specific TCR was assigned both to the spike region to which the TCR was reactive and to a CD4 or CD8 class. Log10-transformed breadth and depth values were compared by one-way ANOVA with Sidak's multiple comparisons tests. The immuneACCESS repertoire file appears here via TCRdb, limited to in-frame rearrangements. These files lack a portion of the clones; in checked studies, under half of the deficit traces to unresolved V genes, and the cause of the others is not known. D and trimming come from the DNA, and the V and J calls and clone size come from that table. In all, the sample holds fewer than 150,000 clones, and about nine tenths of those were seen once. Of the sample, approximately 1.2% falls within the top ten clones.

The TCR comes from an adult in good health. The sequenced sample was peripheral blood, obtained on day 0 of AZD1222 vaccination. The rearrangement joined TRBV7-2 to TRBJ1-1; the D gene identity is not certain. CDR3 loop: CASTLSQVNTEAFF. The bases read TGTGCCAGCACCCTCTCTCAGGTGAACACTGAAGCTTTCTTT.